The present entry profiles one T cell receptor beta chain with its context. Its specificity is not known. Library preparation (for TCRbeta) was performed with unique molecular identifiers. MiXCR was run by TCRdb on the PCR reads, yielding one entry per CDR3 protein. The repertoire has tens of thousands of distinct CDR3 sequences, approximately 14% of them found once; the top ten carry 27%. Germline lookup yields CDR1 MDHEN and CDR2 SYDVKM. The length of the CDR3 is 13 residues. V was cut by 4 bases and J by 11 bases, with 17 bases left in between. The data were taken from a study of T-cell reconstitution after alpha-beta-depleted transplantation in children. The study, taken as a whole, reports: It was newly produced T cells that mostly accounted for T-cell counts and diversity one year after transplant. Certain patients had high TCRbeta diversity at day 60, and it came from recipient T cells and thymic progenitors that survived. Reportedly, alpha-beta T cells present about two months post-transplant originated from several hundred expanded clones of graft origin.

The TCR originated in a male patient under 10 years old who had a stem cell transplant for acute lymphoblastic leukemia, so the T cells may come from the graft donor. The specimen comprised PBMCs, mostly from graft donor cells, sampled 180 days after TCRalphabeta/CD19-depleted stem cell transplant. The rearrangement uses TRBV28 and TRBJ1-1, with unresolved D. The CDR3 reads CASSSRPIYVAFF. The CDR3 DNA reads TGTGCCAGCAGTTCTCGTCCCATTTACGTGGCTTTCTTT.